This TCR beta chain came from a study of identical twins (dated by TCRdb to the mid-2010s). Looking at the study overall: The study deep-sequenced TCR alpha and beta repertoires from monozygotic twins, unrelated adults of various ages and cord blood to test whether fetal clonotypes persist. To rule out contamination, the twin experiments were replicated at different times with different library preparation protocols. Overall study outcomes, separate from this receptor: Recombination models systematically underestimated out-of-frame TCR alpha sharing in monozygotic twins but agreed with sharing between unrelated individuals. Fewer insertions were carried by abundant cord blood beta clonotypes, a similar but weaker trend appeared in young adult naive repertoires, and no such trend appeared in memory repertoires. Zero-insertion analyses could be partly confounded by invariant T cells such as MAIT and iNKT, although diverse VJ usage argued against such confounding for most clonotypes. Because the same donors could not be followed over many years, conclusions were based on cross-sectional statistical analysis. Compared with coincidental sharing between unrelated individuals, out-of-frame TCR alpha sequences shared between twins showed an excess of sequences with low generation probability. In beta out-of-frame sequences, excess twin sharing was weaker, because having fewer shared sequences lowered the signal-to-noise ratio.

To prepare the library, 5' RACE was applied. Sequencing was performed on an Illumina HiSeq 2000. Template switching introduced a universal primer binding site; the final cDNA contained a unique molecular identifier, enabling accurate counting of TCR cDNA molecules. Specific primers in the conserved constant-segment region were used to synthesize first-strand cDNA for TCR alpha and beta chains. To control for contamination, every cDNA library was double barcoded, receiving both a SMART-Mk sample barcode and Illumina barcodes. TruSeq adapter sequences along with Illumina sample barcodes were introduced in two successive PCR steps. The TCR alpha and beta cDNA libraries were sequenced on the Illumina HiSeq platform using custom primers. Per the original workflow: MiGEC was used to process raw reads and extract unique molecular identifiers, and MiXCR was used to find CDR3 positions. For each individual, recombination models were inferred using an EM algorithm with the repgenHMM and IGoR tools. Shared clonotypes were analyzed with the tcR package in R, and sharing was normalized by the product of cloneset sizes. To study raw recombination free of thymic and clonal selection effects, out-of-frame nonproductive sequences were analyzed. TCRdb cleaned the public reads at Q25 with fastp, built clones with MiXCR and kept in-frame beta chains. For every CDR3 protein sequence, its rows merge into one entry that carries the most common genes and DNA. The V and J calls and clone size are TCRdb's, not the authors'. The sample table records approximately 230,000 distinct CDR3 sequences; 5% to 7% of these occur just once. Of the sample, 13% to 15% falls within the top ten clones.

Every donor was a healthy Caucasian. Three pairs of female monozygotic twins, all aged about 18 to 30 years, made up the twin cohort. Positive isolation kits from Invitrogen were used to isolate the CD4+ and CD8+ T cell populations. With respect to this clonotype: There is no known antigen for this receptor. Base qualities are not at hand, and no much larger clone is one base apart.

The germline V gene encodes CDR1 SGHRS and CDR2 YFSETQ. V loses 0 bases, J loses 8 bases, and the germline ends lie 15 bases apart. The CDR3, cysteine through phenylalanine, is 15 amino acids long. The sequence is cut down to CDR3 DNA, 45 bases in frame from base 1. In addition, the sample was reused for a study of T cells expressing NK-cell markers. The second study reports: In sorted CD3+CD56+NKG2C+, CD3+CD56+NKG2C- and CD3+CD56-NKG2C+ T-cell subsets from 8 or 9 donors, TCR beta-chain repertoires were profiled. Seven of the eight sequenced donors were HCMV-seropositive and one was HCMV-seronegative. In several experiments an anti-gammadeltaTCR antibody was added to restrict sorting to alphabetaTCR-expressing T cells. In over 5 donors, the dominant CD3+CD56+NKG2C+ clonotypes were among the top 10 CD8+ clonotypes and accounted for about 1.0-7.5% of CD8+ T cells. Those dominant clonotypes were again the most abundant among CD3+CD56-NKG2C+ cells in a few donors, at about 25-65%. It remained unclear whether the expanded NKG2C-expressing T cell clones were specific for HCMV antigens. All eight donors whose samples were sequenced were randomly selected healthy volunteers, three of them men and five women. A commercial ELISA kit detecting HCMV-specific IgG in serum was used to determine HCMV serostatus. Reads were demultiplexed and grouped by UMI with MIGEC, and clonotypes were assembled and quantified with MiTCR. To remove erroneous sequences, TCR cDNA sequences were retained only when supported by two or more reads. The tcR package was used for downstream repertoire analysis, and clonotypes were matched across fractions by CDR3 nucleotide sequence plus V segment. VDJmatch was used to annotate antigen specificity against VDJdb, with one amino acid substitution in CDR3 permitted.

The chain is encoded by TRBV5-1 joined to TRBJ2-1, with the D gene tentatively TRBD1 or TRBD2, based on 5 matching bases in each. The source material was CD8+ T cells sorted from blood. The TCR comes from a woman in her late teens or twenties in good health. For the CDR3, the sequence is CASSLARGVGDEQFF. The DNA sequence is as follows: TGCGCCAGCAGCTTGGCCCGAGGGGTCGGCGATGAGCAGTTCTTC.